This T cell receptor beta chain was captured in a study of Tregs in tolerant kidney transplant recipients. A note on this clone: Its antigen is unidentified.

The method was immunoSEQ multiplex PCR; TCRdb's version includes in-frame clones alone and lacks a portion of them. The sample has over 50,000 clones; 65% to 85% are singletons. The CDR3 is 16 residues long. After removal of 4 bases from V and 4 bases from J, the junction contained 8 bases not matched to a gene. Per germline, CDR1 SGHNT and CDR2 YYREEE (reference sequence). Unstimulated Tregs (CD4+CD25+CD127-) and CD4+CD25- non-Tregs were sorted from PBMCs. Findings and caveats of the study: Expanding Tregs on activated donor B cells appeared to best identify donor-specific TCRbeta clones.

The sequence derives from a human donor in good health. This sequence joins TRBV5-4 and TRBJ1-2, with 12 bases matching TRBD1. Sequenced input: CD4+ T cells from blood. The CDR3 reads CASSAGQGAEAYGYTF. The CDR3, as DNA: TGTGCCAGCAGCGCGGGACAGGGGGCAGAGGCCTATGGCTACACCTTC.